A single sample is the source of the 22 T cell receptor beta chains below, sequenced in a study of identical twins. TCRdb itself ran the 5' RACE reads through MiXCR, one entry per CDR3 protein. The sample yields 500,000 to 600,000 distinct CDR3 sequences, around 20% seen once. These data are also associated with another study on T cells expressing NK-cell markers.

Material for sequencing was CD4+ T cells sorted from blood. All receptors derive from a young woman in good health.

This clonotype appeared a few times. V and J are TRBV20-1 and TRBJ2-4, with 8 nucleotides matching TRBD1. The J segment lost 1 base and the V segment lost 4 bases, leaving 6 bases of the junction unmatched. This CDR3 region has 15 residues. Germline CDR1 reads DFQATT; CDR2 reads SNEGSKA (reference sequence). The CDR3 DNA reads as TGCAGTGCTACACCCACAGGGGGTGCCAAAAACATTCAGTACTTC. Encoded protein: CSATPTGGAKNIQYF.

The rearrangement joins TRBV6-1 to TRBJ2-3; TRBD1 matches at 8 bases. V gave up 10 bases and J gave up 6 bases; unmatched junction bases: 12. Germline CDR1 is MNHNS and CDR2 is SASEGT. The CDR3 is made up of 14 amino acids. CDR3 region: CATTGTGSMDTQYF. CDR3 sequence (DNA): TGTGCCACAACCGGGACAGGTTCAATGGATACGCAGTATTTT.

This clonotype was detected a few times. The chain has TRBV20-1 and TRBJ2-1; D is perhaps TRBD1 (6 bases). CDR1 is DFQATT and CDR2 is SNEGSKA in the germline V gene (reference sequence). Trimming left V 1 base short and J 7 bases short, with 11 bases between. CDR3 length equals 13 residues. DNA of the CDR3: TGCAGTGCTAGAGCTCCGAGGGGGAATGAGCAGTTCTTC. This sequence encodes CSARAPRGNEQFF.

This clonotype was recorded many times. The genes are TRBV7-9 and TRBJ2-2, with D perhaps TRBD2 (6 bases). The germline V gene encodes CDR1 SEHNR and CDR2 FQNEAQ (reference sequence). Trimming took off 4 bases at V and 0 bases at J, with 12 bases between the two ends. The length of the CDR3 is 16 residues. The CDR3 loop reads CASSSGTFANTGELFF. For the CDR3, the DNA is TGTGCCAGCAGCTCCGGGACTTTCGCGAACACCGGGGAGCTGTTTTTT.

The CDR3, as DNA: TGTGCCACCGGGGGGACCAACAGCCTCGGAGAGCAGTACTTC. The encoded protein is CATGGTNSLGEQYF. This chain links TRBV12-3 or TRBV12-4 with TRBJ2-7; TRBD2 matches at 7 bases. The CDR3 totals 14 residues. J lost 7 bases, V lost 10 bases, and 16 bases had no gene match.

This clonotype was counted a few times. The chain employs TRBV12-3 or TRBV12-4 and TRBJ2-1; 7 nucleotides match TRBD1. The V gene end was trimmed by 5 bases and the J gene end by 5 bases; junction bases not matched to a gene: 3. The CDR3 sequence is 13 residues long. The CDR3 nucleotides are TGTGCCAGCAGTCGACAGGGAAACAATGAGCAGTTCTTC. Its translation: CASSRQGNNEQFF.

This clonotype was detected only a few times. The chain combines TRBV7-6 with TRBJ2-2; possibly TRBD1 or TRBD2 for D (6 bases each). Trimming left V 1 base short and J 8 bases short, with 11 bases between. The CDR3 is made up of 14 amino acids. Germline-derived CDR1 and CDR2 are SGHVS and FNYEAQ. The CDR3 reads CASSLEGGSGELFF. As DNA, the CDR3 is TGTGCCAGCAGCTTAGAGGGGGGTTCAGGGGAGCTGTTTTTT.

The rearrangement joins TRBV29-1 to TRBJ2-1; D uncertain. The CDR3 extends over 12 amino acids. Germline CDR1 reads SQVTM; CDR2 reads ANQGSEA. Trimming cost V 2 bases and J 10 bases, with 12 bases left between them. CDR3 in DNA: TGCAGCGTTGAACGGGTCCGAGGAGAGCAGTTCTTC. Its translation: CSVERVRGEQFF.

The rearrangement joins TRBV5-1 to TRBJ1-1; D gene uncertain. V was pared by 4 bases and J by 1 base, with 17 bases between. The CDR3 has 16 amino acids. CDR1 is SGHRS and CDR2 is YFSETQ in the germline V gene. The CDR3 nucleotides are TGCGCCAGCAGCGAGGGTCCACAAGGAGGGAACACTGAAGCTTTCTTT. This gives the protein CASSEGPQGGNTEAFF.

This clonotype has a handful of counts. This chain uses TRBV20-1 with TRBJ2-4; 7 bases align to TRBD2. V lost 3 bases, J lost 0 bases, and 5 bases stayed unmatched. Germline V gene data show CDR1 as DFQATT and CDR2 as SNEGSKA (reference sequence). This CDR3 is 15 amino acids long. In DNA form, the CDR3 reads TGCAGTGCTAGTTTTCCTAGCGGAGCCAAAAACATTCAGTACTTC. Its translation is CSASFPSGAKNIQYF.

The V call is TRBV20-1, the J call TRBJ2-4; D is unclear. V shed 2 bases and J shed 3 bases, with 5 bases lying between them. From germline, CDR1 is DFQATT and CDR2 SNEGSKA (reference sequence). CDR3 length: 12 residues. The CDR3 coding sequence is TGCAGTGCTAGAAATGGCAAAAACATTCAGTACTTC. It specifies CSARNGKNIQYF.

V is TRBV12-3 or TRBV12-4 and J is TRBJ1-2; 8 bases match TRBD1. V lost 6 bases, J lost 6 bases, and 12 bases stayed unmatched. The CDR3 consists of 15 residues. The CDR3: CASRRQDREKHGYTF. The CDR3, as DNA: TGTGCCAGCAGGCGACAGGACAGGGAGAAACATGGCTACACCTTC.

The genes are TRBV9 and TRBJ2-5; no definite D call. Trimming pared 2 bases from V and 4 bases from J, leaving 12 bases between. The CDR3 has 14 amino acids. CDR1 SGDLS and CDR2 YYNGEE come from the germline V gene. CDR3 sequence: CASSVSERGETQYF. The CDR3 nucleotides read TGTGCCAGCAGCGTTTCGGAGAGAGGAGAGACCCAGTACTTC.

This chain joins TRBV15 and TRBJ2-7; D ambiguous. The V and J ends lost 0 bases and 3 bases respectively, with 12 bases between them. The germline V gene encodes CDR1 LNHNV and CDR2 YYDKDF (reference sequence). The CDR3 sequence is 15 residues long. DNA of the CDR3: TGTGCCACCAGCAGAGAACCCGGCTCCCGCTACGAGCAGTACTTC. Amino acids: CATSREPGSRYEQYF.

This clonotype was counted many times. The chain recombines TRBV6-5 with TRBJ2-5, with 7 bases fitting TRBD2. This CDR3 comprises 13 residues. The V gene end was trimmed by 2 bases and the J gene end by 3 bases; junction bases not matched to a gene: 0. The germline V gene encodes CDR1 MNHEY and CDR2 SVGAGI. CDR3 loop: CASSYRGEETQYF. Here the CDR3 DNA reads TGTGCCAGCAGTTACCGGGGGGAAGAGACCCAGTACTTC.

The chain joins TRBV21-1 to TRBJ2-2; the DNA was not compared with TRBD1, the D call given in the table. TRBV21-1 is designated a pseudogene. This CDR3 spans 13 amino acids. CDR3 region: CASTEGGLGELFF. The CDR3 DNA reads as TGTGCCAGCACCGAAGGGGGGCTAGGGGAGCTGTTTTTT.

The rearrangement links TRBV18 to TRBJ1-1; D is perhaps TRBD1 (5 bases). The germline V and J ends were trimmed by 3 bases and 1 base, with 21 bases remaining between them. CDR1 is KGHSH, CDR2 LQKENI, per germline. The CDR3 loop spans 18 amino acids. DNA for the CDR3: TGTGCCAGCTCACCGATGTTAGCTGGGACGGGAGGGAACACTGAAGCTTTCTTT. Encoded protein: CASSPMLAGTGGNTEAFF.

CDR3 sequence (DNA): TGTGCCAGCAGGGACCGGGACAGGAGATATGGCTACACCTTC. Protein sequence: CASRDRDRRYGYTF. This sequence joins TRBV7-2 and TRBJ1-2, with 8 bases fitting TRBD1. J was trimmed by 5 bases and V by 6 bases; bases with no gene match: 8. The germline V gene encodes CDR1 SGHTA and CDR2 FQGNSA. The CDR3 extends over 14 amino acids.

This clonotype has ten or more counts. The chain links TRBV29-1 to TRBJ2-5; TRBD1 agrees at 10 bases. Losses at the gene ends were 6 bases for V and 5 bases for J; bases not matched to a gene: 9. The CDR3 extends over 14 amino acids. Germline V gives CDR1 SQVTM, CDR2 ANQGSEA. CDR3 sequence (DNA): TGCAGCGTCGATCTGACAGGGGGCGCGGAGACCCAGTACTTC. Translating it yields CSVDLTGGAETQYF.

V usage is TRBV23-1 and J usage is TRBJ2-5; 8 positions match TRBD2. TRBV23-1 is classed as an ORF, of uncertain function. The CDR3 spans 15 residues. The V segment lost 8 bases and the J segment 5 bases; nucleotides outside the gene matches: 13. Written as DNA, the CDR3 is TGCGCCAGCCGCGCCCGGGAGGGGAGTGGGGAGACCCAGTACTTC. Residues: CASRAREGSGETQYF.

This clonotype turned up a few times. This chain uses TRBV20-1 with TRBJ2-5; D may be TRBD2 (7 bases). Germline V gives CDR1 DFQATT, CDR2 SNEGSKA (reference sequence). This CDR3 comprises 15 residues. V was clipped by 6 bases and J by 4 bases, with 21 bases between them. CDR3 coding DNA: TGCAGTGCCTCGTGGGCGGAAGGGGGGGGAGAGACCCAGTACTTC. As protein: CSASWAEGGGETQYF.

The rearrangement links TRBV4-3 to TRBJ1-2; D is unresolved. The germline CDR1 and CDR2 sequences are LGHNA and YSLEER. V gave up 6 bases and J gave up 4 bases, with 18 bases separating them. The CDR3 contains 15 residues. DNA for the CDR3: TGCGCCAGCAGGCCCGACTACCGAAGCCCCTATGGCTACACCTTC. Encoded protein: CASRPDYRSPYGYTF.